The T cell receptor (beta chain) under discussion was sequenced for a study of cytomegalovirus exposure and HLA in healthy donors. Points from the study as a whole: Follow-up analysis found HLA locus-dependent TCR association rates, highest for DRB1 and lowest for HLA-C. Certain indistinguishable V segments, among them TRBV6-2 and TRBV6-3, were excluded. A previous analysis found most TCR beta V segments productive roughly 87% or roughly 30% of the time.

CDR1 is SGHVS, CDR2 FQNEAQ, per germline. V gave up 5 bases and J gave up 3 bases, with 11 bases separating them. The CDR3 has 14 residues. Use of 60 Vbeta and 13 Jbeta primers characterized the PCR. Sequencing was performed with immunoSEQ multiplex PCR; in TCRdb, only in-frame clones are kept and a portion is missing. This sample carries approximately 220,000 clones, around four fifths of them seen once, and the ten largest clones take 0.71%. This clone was recorded only once. Its antigen is undetermined. The clonotype comes from a boy aged 2 to 10 in good health and CMV-seronegative. The rearrangement joins TRBV7-8 to TRBJ2-1; D possibly corresponds to TRBD2 (6 bases). Input material: PBMCs. This CDR3 is CASSPGTLYNEQFF. CDR3 bases: TGTGCCAGCAGCCCGGGGACTCTCTACAATGAGCAGTTCTTC.